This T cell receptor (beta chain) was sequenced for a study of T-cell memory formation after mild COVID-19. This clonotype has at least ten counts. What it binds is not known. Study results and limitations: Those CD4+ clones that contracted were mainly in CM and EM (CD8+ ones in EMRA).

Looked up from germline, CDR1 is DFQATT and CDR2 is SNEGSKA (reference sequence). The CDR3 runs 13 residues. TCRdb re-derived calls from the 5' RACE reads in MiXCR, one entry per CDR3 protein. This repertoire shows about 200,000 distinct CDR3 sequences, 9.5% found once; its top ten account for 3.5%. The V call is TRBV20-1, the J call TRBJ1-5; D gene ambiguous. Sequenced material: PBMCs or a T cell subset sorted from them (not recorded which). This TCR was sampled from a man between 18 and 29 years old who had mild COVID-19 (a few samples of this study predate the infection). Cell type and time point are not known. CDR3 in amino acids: CSASKGSNQPQHF. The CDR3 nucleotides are TGCAGCGCAAGCAAAGGGAGCAATCAGCCCCAGCATTTT.